This T cell receptor beta chain derives from a study of T cell repertoires in cytomegalovirus infection. Study-level information: Selection of CMV epitopes for the study included recently identified HLA-C-restricted and well-studied HLA-B-restricted ones. Public TCR beta signatures provided an indication of both CMV infection and a matching HLA type.

This clonotype was observed a few times. Its antigen remains unidentified. Whole-study findings and limits: Dominating the ex vivo response were HLA-C-restricted CMV-specific TCR beta clonotypes.

TCRdb recomputed calls from the reads with MiXCR, one row per CDR3 protein. Among over 250,000 distinct CDR3 sequences listed, 20% to 25% were seen once. The CDR3 runs to 14 residues. The V end lost 2 bases, the J end lost 6 bases, and 13 bases lay between the germline ends. Germline V CDR1 and CDR2: SNHLY, FYNNEI. The rearrangement links TRBV2 to TRBJ1-1; TRBD1 is a possible D gene (6 bases). The specimen comprised cultured PBMCs, sampled from culture after CMV antigen stimulation. This TCR derives from a human donor in good health (CMV status not recorded). Some clones in this sample may be carry-over from other donors' samples. The CDR3 DNA sequence: TGTGCCAGCAGTGAAATGGGAGGGGGGGCTGAAGCTTTCTTT. Amino acids: CASSEMGGGAEAFF. Looking up the rest from reference TRBV2 and TRBJ1-1 gives the full variable domain: EPEVTQTPSHQVTQMGQEVILRCVPISNHLYFYWYRQILGQKVEFLVSFYNNEISEKSEIFDDQFSVERPDGSNFTLKIRSTKLEDSAMYFCASSEMGGGAEAFFGQGTRLTVV.